This T cell receptor (beta chain) was observed in a study of Graves' ophthalmopathy and Graves' hyperthyroidism. General study points: Between ophthalmopathy and stable hyperthyroidism, a 13-signature model drew a separation with 87.88% sensitivity and approximately 77% specificity.

As to this clonotype: Its antigen remains unknown.

V lost 7 bases, J lost 1 base, and 8 bases stayed unmatched. The CDR3 spans 15 residues. A diagnosis was made from clinical symptoms together with serum thyroxine, TRAb, thyroid ultrasound and orbital computed tomography. The authors isolated PBMCs from about 10 ml of fresh peripheral blood. RNA transcripts were the source from which TCR beta CDR3 regions were amplified. The library came from an HTBI-primed first-round RT-PCR and a second-round multiplex PCR. Each CDR3 protein is one row after TCRdb ran MiXCR on the multiplex PCR reads. The table shows about 220,000 distinct CDR3 sequences, with 20% to 25% occurring only once.

The receptor comes from a woman between 50 and 59 years old with Graves' ophthalmopathy. The chain joins TRBV12-3 or TRBV12-4 to TRBJ2-7; 9 nucleotides match TRBD2. The sample was peripheral blood. Written as DNA, the CDR3 is TGTGCCAGCACCGTTAGCGGGAGAGCATCCTACGAGCAGTACTTC. This translates into CASTVSGRASYEQYF.